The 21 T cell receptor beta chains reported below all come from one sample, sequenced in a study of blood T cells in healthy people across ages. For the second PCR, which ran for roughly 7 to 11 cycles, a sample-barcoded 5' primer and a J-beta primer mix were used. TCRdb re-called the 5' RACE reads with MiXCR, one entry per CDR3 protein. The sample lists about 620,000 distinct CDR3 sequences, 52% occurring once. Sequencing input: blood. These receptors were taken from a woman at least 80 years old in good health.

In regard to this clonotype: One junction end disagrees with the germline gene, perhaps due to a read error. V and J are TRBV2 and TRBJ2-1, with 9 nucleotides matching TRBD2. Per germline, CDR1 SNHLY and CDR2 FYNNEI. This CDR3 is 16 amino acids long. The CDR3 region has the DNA TGTACCAGCAGTGAACAGACTAGCGGCTACTACAATGAGCAGTTCTTC. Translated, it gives CTSSEQTSGYYNEQFF.

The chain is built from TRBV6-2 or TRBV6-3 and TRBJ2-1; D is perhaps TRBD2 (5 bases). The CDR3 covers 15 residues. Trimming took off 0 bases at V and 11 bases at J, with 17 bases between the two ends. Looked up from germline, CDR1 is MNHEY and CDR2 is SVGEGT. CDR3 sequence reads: CASSYSGRATMKQFF. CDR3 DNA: TGTGCCAGCAGTTACTCTGGGCGGGCTACAATGAAGCAGTTCTTC.

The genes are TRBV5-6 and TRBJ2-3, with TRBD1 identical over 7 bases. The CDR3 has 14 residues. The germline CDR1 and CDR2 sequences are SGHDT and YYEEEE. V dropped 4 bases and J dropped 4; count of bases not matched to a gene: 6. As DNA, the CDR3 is TGTGCCAGCAGCGCCAAGGGGGCTGCAGATACGCAGTATTTT. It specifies CASSAKGAADTQYF.

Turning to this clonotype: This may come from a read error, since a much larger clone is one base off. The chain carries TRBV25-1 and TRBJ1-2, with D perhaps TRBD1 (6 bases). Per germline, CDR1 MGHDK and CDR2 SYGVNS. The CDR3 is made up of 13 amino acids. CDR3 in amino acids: CVSSDQGLSGYTF. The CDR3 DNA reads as TGTGTCAGCAGTGACCAGGGGTTGTCTGGCTACACCTTC.

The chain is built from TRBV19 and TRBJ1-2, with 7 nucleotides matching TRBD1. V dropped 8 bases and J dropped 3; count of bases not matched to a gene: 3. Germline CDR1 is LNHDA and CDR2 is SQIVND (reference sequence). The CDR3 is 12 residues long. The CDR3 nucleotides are TGTGCCAGTGGGGACAGCTACTATGGCTACACCTTC. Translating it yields CASGDSYYGYTF.

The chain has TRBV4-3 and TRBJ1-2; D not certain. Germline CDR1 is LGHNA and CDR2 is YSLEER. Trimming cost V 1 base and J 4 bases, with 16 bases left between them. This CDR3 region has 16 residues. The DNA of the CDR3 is TGCGCCAGCAGCCAAGTTGGAGGTCCTCGGGGCTATGGCTACACCTTC. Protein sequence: CASSQVGGPRGYGYTF.

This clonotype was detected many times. The CDR3 DNA follows: TGCGCCAGCAGCTGGGAACACAGGCGAACTAGCACAGATACGCAGTATTTT. Translating gives CASSWEHRRTSTDTQYF. This chain connects TRBV5-1 to TRBJ2-3; TRBD1 might be the D (5 bases). In germline, CDR1 is SGHRS, CDR2 YFSETQ. The CDR3 is made up of 17 amino acids. V lost 3 bases to trimming and J lost 0 bases, with 17 bases between them.

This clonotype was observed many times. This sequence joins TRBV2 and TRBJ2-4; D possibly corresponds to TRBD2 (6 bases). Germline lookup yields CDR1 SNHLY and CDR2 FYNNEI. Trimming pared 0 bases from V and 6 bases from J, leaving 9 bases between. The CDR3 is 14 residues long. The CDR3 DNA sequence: TGTGCCAGCAGTGAAGCCACTAGCAGAAACATTCAGTACTTC. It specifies CASSEATSRNIQYF.

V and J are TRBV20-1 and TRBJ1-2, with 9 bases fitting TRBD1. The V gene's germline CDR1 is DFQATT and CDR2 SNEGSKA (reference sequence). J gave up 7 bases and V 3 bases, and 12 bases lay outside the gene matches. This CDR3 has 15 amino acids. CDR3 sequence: CSASGDRAQRGGYTF. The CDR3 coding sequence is TGCAGTGCTAGCGGGGACAGGGCGCAAAGAGGTGGCTACACCTTC.

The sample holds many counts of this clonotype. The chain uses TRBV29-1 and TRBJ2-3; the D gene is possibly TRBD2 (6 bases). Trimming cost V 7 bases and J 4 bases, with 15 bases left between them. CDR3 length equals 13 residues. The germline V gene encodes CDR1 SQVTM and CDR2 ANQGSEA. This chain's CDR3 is CSAGGVYADTQYF. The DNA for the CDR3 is TGCAGCGCCGGGGGAGTTTACGCAGATACGCAGTATTTT.

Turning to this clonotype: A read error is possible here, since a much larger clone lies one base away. CDR3 nucleotide sequence: TGTGCCAGCAGTTTGAGGGGAATAGTGCCCTACAATGTGCAGTTCTTC. This codes for CASSLRGIVPYNVQFF. The rearrangement links TRBV12-3 or TRBV12-4 to TRBJ2-1; D may be TRBD1 or TRBD2 (5 bases each). This CDR3 region has 16 residues.

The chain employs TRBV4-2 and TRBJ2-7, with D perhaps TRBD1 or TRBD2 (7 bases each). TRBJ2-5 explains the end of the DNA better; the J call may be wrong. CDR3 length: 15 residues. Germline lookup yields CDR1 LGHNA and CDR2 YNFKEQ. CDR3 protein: CASSQRAGQSETQYF. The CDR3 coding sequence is TGTGCCAGCAGCCAAAGAGCGGGACAGTCGGAGACCCAGTACTTC.

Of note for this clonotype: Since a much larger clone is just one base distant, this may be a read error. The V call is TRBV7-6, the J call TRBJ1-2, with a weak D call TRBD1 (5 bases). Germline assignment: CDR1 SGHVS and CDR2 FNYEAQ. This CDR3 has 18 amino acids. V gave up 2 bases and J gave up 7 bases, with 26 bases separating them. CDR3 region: CASSLRQSMLGLHCGYTF. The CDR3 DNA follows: TGTGCCAGCAGCTTAAGGCAGTCGATGCTGGGGCTCCACTGTGGCTACACCTTC. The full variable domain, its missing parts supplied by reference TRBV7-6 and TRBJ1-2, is GAGVSQSPRYKVTKRGQDVALRCDPISGHVSLYWYRQALGQGPEFLTYFNYEAQQDKSGLPNDRFSAERPEGSISTLTIQRTEQRDSAMYRCASSLRQSMLGLHCGYTFGSGTRLTVV.

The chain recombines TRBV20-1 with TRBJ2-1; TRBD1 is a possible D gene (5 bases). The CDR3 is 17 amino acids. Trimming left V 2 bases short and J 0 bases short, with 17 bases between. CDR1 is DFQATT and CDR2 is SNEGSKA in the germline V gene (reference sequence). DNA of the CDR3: TGCAGTGCTAGATCCAGCCAAAGCAGGGACTCCTACAATGAGCAGTTCTTC. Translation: CSARSSQSRDSYNEQFF.

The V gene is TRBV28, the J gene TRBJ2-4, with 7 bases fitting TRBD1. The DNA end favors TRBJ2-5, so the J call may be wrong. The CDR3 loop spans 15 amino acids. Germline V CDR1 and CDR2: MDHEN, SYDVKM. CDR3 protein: CASSRMGQLAETQYF. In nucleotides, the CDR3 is TGTGCCAGCAGTAGGATGGGACAGCTCGCTGAGACCCAGTACTTC.

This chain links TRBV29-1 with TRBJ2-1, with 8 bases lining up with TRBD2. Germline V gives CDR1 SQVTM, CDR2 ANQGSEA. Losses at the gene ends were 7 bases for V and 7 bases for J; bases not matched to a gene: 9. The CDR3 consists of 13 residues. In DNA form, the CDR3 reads TGCAGCGCAGACAGCGGGGGACTGAATGAGCAGTTCTTC. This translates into CSADSGGLNEQFF.

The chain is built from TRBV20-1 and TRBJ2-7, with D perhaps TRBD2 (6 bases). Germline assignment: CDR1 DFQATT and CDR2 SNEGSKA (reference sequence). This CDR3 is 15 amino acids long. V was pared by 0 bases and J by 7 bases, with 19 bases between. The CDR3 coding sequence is TGCAGTGCTAGAGATGTTTTGACTAGGGTCAATGAGCAGTACTTC. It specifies CSARDVLTRVNEQYF.

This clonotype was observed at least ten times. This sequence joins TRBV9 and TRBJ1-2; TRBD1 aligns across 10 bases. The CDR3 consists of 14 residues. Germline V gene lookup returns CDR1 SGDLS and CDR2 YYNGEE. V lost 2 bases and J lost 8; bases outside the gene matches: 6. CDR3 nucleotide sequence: TGTGCCAGCAGCGTGGGGACAGGGGATTTCGGCTACACCTTC. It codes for CASSVGTGDFGYTF. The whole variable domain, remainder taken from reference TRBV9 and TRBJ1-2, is DSGVTQTPKHLITATGQRVTLRCSPRSGDLSVYWYQQSLDQGLQFLIQYYNGEERAKGNILERFSAQQFPDLHSELNLSSLELGDSALYFCASSVGTGDFGYTFGSGTRLTVV.

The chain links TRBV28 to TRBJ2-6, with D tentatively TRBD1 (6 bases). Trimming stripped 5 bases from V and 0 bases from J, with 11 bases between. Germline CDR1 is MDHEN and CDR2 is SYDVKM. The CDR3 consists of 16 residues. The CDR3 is CASSGDISSGANVLTF. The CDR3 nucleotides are TGTGCCAGCAGTGGGGACATCAGCTCTGGGGCCAACGTCCTGACTTTC.

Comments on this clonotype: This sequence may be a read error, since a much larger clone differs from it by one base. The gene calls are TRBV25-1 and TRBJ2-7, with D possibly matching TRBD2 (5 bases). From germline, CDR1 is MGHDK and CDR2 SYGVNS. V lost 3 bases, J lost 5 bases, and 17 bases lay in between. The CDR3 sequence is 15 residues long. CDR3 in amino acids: CASSDTARGNDEQYF. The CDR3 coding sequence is TGTGCCAGCAGTGATACGGCGAGAGGGAATGACGAGCAGTACTTC.

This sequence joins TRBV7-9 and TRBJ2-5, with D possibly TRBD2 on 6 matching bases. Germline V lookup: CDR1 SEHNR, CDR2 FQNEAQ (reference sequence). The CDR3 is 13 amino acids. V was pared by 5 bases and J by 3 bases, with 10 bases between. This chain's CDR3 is CASSQWGEETQYF. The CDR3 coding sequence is TGTGCCAGCAGCCAGTGGGGGGAAGAGACCCAGTACTTC.